The TCR beta chain described here comes from a study of cytomegalovirus exposure and HLA in healthy donors. The primer mix had 60 Vbeta and 13 Jbeta primers. This table comes from immunoSEQ multiplex PCR, and its TCRdb copy is limited to in-frame clones, with some not included. The sample includes around 130,000 clones, over 8.5% of them seen just once. What was sequenced was PBMCs. The receptor comes from a woman in her thirties or forties in good health and CMV-seropositive.

This CDR3 is CASSPGQGGVGEAFF. CDR3 bases: TGCGCCAGCAGCCCAGGACAGGGGGGTGTCGGTGAAGCTTTCTTT. The chain links TRBV5-1 to TRBJ1-1; 10 positions agree with TRBD1. Germline CDR1 SGHRS, CDR2 YFSETQ. V dropped 4 bases and J dropped 7; count of bases not matched to a gene: 10. The CDR3 totals 15 residues.